Described below is a single T cell receptor (beta chain) sequence and its context. This clone was seen a few times. Its antigen target is currently unknown. No much larger clonotype is one base removed from it; base qualities were not supplied. The record originates from a study of cytomegalovirus exposure and HLA in healthy donors listed by TCRdb under 2017. In terms of the full investigation: According to an earlier analysis of a few hundred of the donors, about 190 million T cells yielded roughly 100 million unique TCR beta sequences and more than 250 Gb of sequence data. A separate validation cohort of roughly 110 different subjects was used in addition to the 666-subject first cohort. The T cell repertoires of 700 or so subjects were profiled by immunosequencing and related to cytomegalovirus serostatus. Typing coverage varied by locus: roughly 629-640 donors for A, B, C, DRB1 and DQB1; under 550 for DQA1; about 600 for DPA1; approximately 470 for DPB1. An early release covering just under 650 HLA-typed donors comprised about 300 gigabases of sequencing data and about 90 million unique TCR sequences. The study aimed to test whether cataloging public T cell receptors could reveal signatures of past pathogen exposure. High-throughput TCR immunosequencing, statistical association of individual TCRs with disease status, and machine learning were combined to predict cytomegalovirus infection status. A later genetic analysis took genome-wide SNP genotypes for 398 of the 666 donors and used that subset as a discovery cohort. Every discovery cohort repertoire had been produced on one sequencing platform. Class I and class II HLA loci were covered by the typing at four-digit resolution. An earlier analysis of some 500 of the donors used high-throughput TCR beta sequencing to judge whether each TCR beta V gene segment behaved as functional or pseudogenic. To study patterns of TCR occurrence, a later analysis re-analyzed previously published TCR beta repertoires from 666 donors and added high-resolution HLA genotyping. Across 300 to 400 genotyped donors of the cohort, an average of about 220,000 unique TCR beta nucleotide sequences per donor were sequenced, and roughly a sixth of those sequences were non-productive. The later analysis used no new phenotypic data to find candidate immune exposures, relying instead on TCR beta sequences and their occurrence across donors. Donor age, sex, ethnicity and CMV serostatus were compiled alongside the repertoire data. Because of strong linkage in the cohort, four or five DR-DQ haplotypes were treated as single units for association and clustering. Of the 350 to 450 genotyped donors, over 70% fell in the genetic ancestry cluster associated with self-reported Caucasian donors. Points the paper makes about the study in general: While some public TCRs were present in many individuals, most TCR sequences turned up only very rarely across donors. Several of the top co-occurrence clusters appeared to be linked to parvovirus B19, influenza, CMV and Epstein-Barr virus, according to a later analysis. An association between a missense DCLRE1C variant and V-gene and J-gene trimming of TCR beta chains was found in a later genetic analysis and replicated in an independent cohort. Because HLA typing was missing for some donors at each locus, association tests included only the typed subset. In a later analysis, HLA-associated TCR beta chains showed more clonal expansion and lower generation probabilities than non-associated chains that were equally common. In vitro tests confirmed that three of the cytomegalovirus-associated TCR beta chains recognize cytomegalovirus antigens. Roughly uniform sequencing depth across donors was assumed in presence/absence analyses, although this assumption may not hold. Because the 87-base-pair reads could not distinguish some IMGT-functional V segments, including TRBV6-2 and TRBV6-3, those segments were excluded. Immune exposure information for the cohort was limited to CMV serostatus. Compared with the roughly 720-donor mean, donors in an Asian-associated ancestry cluster had fewer N-insertions in productive TCRs, according to a later genetic analysis. The authors suggested that the approach could potentially be generalized to other disease states and immunological phenotypes. The study gave a list of 150 to 200 TCR beta chains associated with cytomegalovirus. A cluster of highly shared sequence variants was judged likely to be a technical artifact of the sequencing pipeline. The classifier was reported to diagnose cytomegalovirus status with high specificity and sensitivity in both the original and validation cohorts. Because counts were too low, seventeen rarely observed V segments, including chromosome 9 orphons, were left out of the earlier analysis of about 500 of the donors. Linkage disequilibrium might explain the correlated functional status among segregating V segments, but an unknown experimental factor could not be excluded. Most CMV-associated TCR beta chains appeared to be HLA-restricted in a later analysis, and the HLA associations seemed to be driven largely by CMV exposure. In a later analysis, TCR association rates were found to vary across HLA loci, with the most associated TCRs seen for DRB1 alleles and the fewest for HLA-C alleles. A further reported finding was that TCR beta sequences accurately predicted the HLA-A and HLA-B alleles for most subjects in the first cohort. The cohort was sequenced for TCR beta chains only, and without alpha or paired-chain data the features that could be detected were limited. When HLA alleles, especially DR and DQ, strongly co-occurred, TCR associations were difficult to assign to individual alleles. In a later analysis, around 17,000 TCR beta sequences were associated with specific HLA alleles at a false discovery rate of 0.05. In an earlier analysis of some 500 of the donors, most TCR beta V segments were observed in productive rearrangements about 90% or about 30% of the time, broadly matching IMGT annotations.

From a lookup of the germline V gene (reference sequence), CDR1 and CDR2 are LNHDA and SQIVND. V is cut by 8 bases and J by 1 base, and the space between the germline ends is 8 bases. Inclusive of the bounding cysteine and phenylalanine, the CDR3 is 12 residues long. Left in the record is the CDR3 DNA by itself, 36 bases read in frame from the first base. In total, approximately 700 healthy bone marrow donors made up the cohort. At the time of sampling, all cohort members were nominally healthy, though unrecorded immune exposures were likely present. The donor tested CMV seropositive, placing the donor among the 289 seropositive members of the cohort. Every donor gave a peripheral blood sample, and the peripheral blood mononuclear cells from that sample were used for TCR beta sequencing. The Qiagen DNeasy Blood Extraction Kit was used to extract genomic DNA from the blood cell samples. Preparation of the library involved the immunoSEQ multiplex PCR assay. A mixture of 60 forward primers for TCR Vbeta segments and 13 reverse primers for TCR Jbeta segments was used in the multiplex PCR. A multiplex PCR assay on genomic DNA amplified the CDR3 region of rearranged TCR beta genes. The amplified TCR beta libraries were sequenced on the Illumina HiSeq System as 87-base-pair reads. The published analysis was carried out like this. A later analysis tallied around 80 million unique TCR beta chains across the 666 repertoires, and about 12 million of those chains were shared by two or more donors. Raw reads were error-corrected and collapsed into unique sequences with a nearest-neighbor algorithm that merged closely related sequences to remove PCR and sequencing errors. CDR3 sequences were aligned to IMGT reference sequences to assign V, D and J gene segments. For a sequence to be retained, a match of at least six nucleotides was required to both a V gene segment and a J gene segment. Rearrangements were classified as productive when the CDR3 lacked stop codons and remained in frame with V and J, and all other rearrangements were classified as non-productive. CDR3 was defined by IMGT convention, running from the second conserved V-encoded cysteine to the conserved J-encoded phenylalanine. The earlier analysis of about 500 of the donors excluded sequences that lacked an unambiguous match to a single V gene segment. In an earlier analysis of more than 500 of the donors, a V segment was called functional when productive rearrangements were above 56.7%, and segregating when the standard deviation between donors exceeded 5%. To diagnose cytomegalovirus status from the catalog of TCR beta chain sequences, a statistical classification framework was built. In a later analysis, TCR nucleotide sequences were compared against IMGT/GENE-DB human TR gene sequences so that V and J genes could be assigned. In a later analysis, CDR3 sequences and most-parsimonious VDJ recombination scenarios were assigned using the TCRdist pipeline. In a later analysis, every TCR beta chain was defined by the combination of its CDR3 amino acid sequence and its V-gene family, and reads without a unique V-gene family were dropped. To address suspected cross-contamination and a sequencing artifact, a later analysis removed 550 to 750 highly shared, low-generation-probability nucleotide sequences. A later analysis calculated a clonal expansion index for each public chain from normalized within-repertoire ranks of inferred template counts. In a later analysis, generation probabilities were computed with a VDJ recombination model fitted to out-of-frame rearrangements, and the resulting probabilities were checked against IGoR. In a later analysis, TCR-TCR, TCR-HLA and TCR-CMV co-occurrence was scored with hypergeometric tests, and a repertoire-size bias correction was applied to TCR pairs. False discovery rates were estimated in a later analysis by permuting HLA or CMV assignments 20 times. In a later analysis, co-occurring TCRs were grouped with DBSCAN, and TCRdist sequence similarity was added when clustering was performed within HLA-allele-positive subsets. Repertoires with fewer than 30,000 or more than 120,000 public chains, plus five repertoires with anomalous nucleotide sharing, were excluded from co-occurrence clustering. TCRdb obtained this table from immuneACCESS and retained in-frame rearrangements with V and J assigned. These tables miss some clones; where compared with another copy, unresolved V genes account for less than half of the shortfall, and the remainder is unexplained. V and J calls plus clone size are reproduced from that table; the DNA served to infer D and trimming. The table for this sample lists tens of thousands of clones; around four fifths of them were counted only once. The top ten clones comprise around 4% of the sample.

Sequencing used PBMCs. The sequence derives from a male donor in good health and CMV-seropositive. Recombination linked TRBV19 to TRBJ2-5; the D region possibly corresponds to TRBD1 (6 bases align). The CDR3 region reads CASQQGQETQYF. The DNA sequence reads TGTGCCAGTCAACAGGGCCAAGAGACCCAGTACTTC.